This T cell receptor (beta chain) was sequenced for a study of Graves' ophthalmopathy and Graves' hyperthyroidism. Points from the study as a whole: As the model predicted ophthalmopathy progression, it achieved a sensitivity of less than 71% and a specificity of about 78%.

The authors amplified TCR beta CDR3 regions from RNA transcripts. After a first-round RT-PCR with HTBI primers, a second-round multiplex PCR was run. TCRdb recomputed calls from the multiplex PCR reads with MiXCR, one row per CDR3 protein. The profile shows under 350,000 distinct CDR3 sequences, around a sixth of them singletons. Each donor who had ophthalmopathy showed moderate-to-severe activity, a CAS of ≥3, a NOSPECS of ≥4, and a duration under 3 months. Excluded: other autoimmune disease, uncontrolled infection, pregnancy or lactation. V dropped 1 base and J dropped 13 bases, with 11 bases sitting between them. The CDR3 is 13 amino acids. Germline CDR1 SGHVS, CDR2 FQNEAQ. Comment on this clonotype: The antigen remains unidentified.

This sequence was found in an adult man with Graves' ophthalmopathy. Sample: peripheral blood. The chain joins TRBV7-8 to TRBJ1-6; D is ambiguous. CDR3 in amino acids: CASSLDPQAPLHF. The CDR3 DNA follows: TGTGCCAGCAGCTTAGATCCGCAAGCGCCCCTCCACTTT.